This TCR beta chain came from a study of prognosis after radiotherapy for stage I lung cancer. In the study overall: Radiotherapy used SBRT, divided into 3 to 5 fractions and reaching a biologically effective dose of at least 100 Gy.

CDR1 and CDR2 from the germline V gene are MRHNA and SNTAGT. CDR3 length equals 15 residues. V lost 5 bases, J lost 2 bases, and 15 bases lay in between. This clonotype was recorded many times. From genomic DNA, TCR beta CDR3 was amplified by two-round multiplex PCR. Initially, in first-round PCR, primers specific to each TRBV and TRBJ gene were used. A single record per CDR3 protein comes from TCRdb applying MiXCR to the multiplex PCR reads. Among over 14,000 distinct CDR3 sequences listed, approximately 30% were seen once. The V call is TRBV6-4, the J call TRBJ1-2, with D maybe TRBD1 (5 bases). Material: PBMCs, obtained before or after stereotactic body radiation therapy (not recorded which). The receptor was derived from a donor at least 50 years old with non-small cell lung cancer. CDR3 bases: TGTGCCAGCAGTTCCCGGCGGACACAGAACTATGGCTACACCTTC. Translated, it gives CASSSRRTQNYGYTF.